A single sample gave rise to the 26 T cell receptor beta chains below, sequenced in a study of human T cells and chemical hapten exposure. MiXCR, run by TCRdb on the RACE reads, gives a single entry per CDR3 protein. The table records 150,000 to 200,000 distinct CDR3 sequences, around 30% of them present only once. Time point here: pre-sensitization, week 0. Described treatment: therapeutic diphenylcyclopropenone sensitization with weekly scalp DPC. The sequencing here drew on whole blood, taken in connection with sensitization to the hapten diphenylcyclopropenone (DPC). Source of these receptors: a woman aged 25 to 39 with alopecia areata. Some clones in this sample may be carry-over from other donors' samples.

This clonotype turned up a few times. V is TRBV7-8 and J is TRBJ2-2, with unresolved D. The CDR3 spans 15 residues. CDR1 is SGHVS, CDR2 FQNEAQ, per germline. The germline V and J ends were trimmed by 5 bases and 7 bases, with 17 bases remaining between them. The CDR3 reads CASSARPVAVGELFF. The CDR3 DNA is TGTGCCAGCAGCGCCCGTCCCGTAGCAGTCGGGGAGCTGTTTTTT. Filled out from reference TRBV7-8 and TRBJ2-2, the complete variable domain reads GAGVSQSPRYKVAKRGQDVALRCDPISGHVSLFWYQQALGQGPEFLTYFQNEAQLDKSGLPSDRFFAERPEGSVSTLKIQRTQQEDSAVYLCASSARPVAVGELFFGEGSRLTVL.

This clonotype came up once. The V gene is TRBV10-3, the J gene TRBJ2-3; 7 bases agree with TRBD2. The germline CDR1 and CDR2 sequences are ENHRY and SYGVKD. Trimming cost V 7 bases and J 6 bases; bases outside gene matches: 7. The CDR3 runs to 13 residues. CDR3 sequence: CAITSGVFDTQYF. CDR3 bases: TGTGCCATCACAAGCGGGGTATTTGATACGCAGTATTTT.

The chain couples TRBV28 to TRBJ2-3; TRBD2 aligns across 14 bases. V was pared by 7 bases and J by 5 bases, with 5 bases of the junction left unmatched. CDR3 length: 15 amino acids. Germline CDR1 MDHEN, CDR2 SYDVKM. The CDR3 reads CASIPGLAGEDTQYF. In DNA, the CDR3 is TGTGCCAGCATTCCGGGACTAGCGGGAGAAGATACGCAGTATTTT.

The genes are TRBV28 and TRBJ2-1, with 11 bases matching TRBD2. The CDR3 contains 16 residues. V lost 7 bases and J lost 4; bases outside the gene matches: 9. In germline, CDR1 is MDHEN, CDR2 SYDVKM. CDR3 region: CASISSGGFGYNEQFF. CDR3 sequence (DNA): TGTGCCAGCATCTCTAGCGGGGGGTTTGGGTACAATGAGCAGTTCTTC. The variable domain in full, with the rest retrieved from reference TRBV28 and TRBJ2-1, is DVKVTQSSRYLVKRTGEKVFLECVQDMDHENMFWYRQDPGLGLRLIYFSYDVKMKEKGDIPEGYSVSREKKERFSLILESASTNQTSMYLCASISSGGFGYNEQFFGPGTRLTVL.

The rearrangement uses TRBV20-1 and TRBJ2-1; no firm D call. Trimming stripped 6 bases from V and 5 bases from J, with 8 bases between. Germline CDR1 is DFQATT and CDR2 is SNEGSKA (reference sequence). The CDR3 length is 11 residues. The CDR3 protein is CSASVHNEQFF. As DNA, the CDR3 is TGCAGTGCCTCCGTCCACAATGAGCAGTTCTTC.

The gene calls are TRBV5-1 and TRBJ2-7, with 8 bases matching TRBD2. CDR1 and CDR2 from the germline V gene are SGHRS and YFSETQ. This CDR3 has 15 amino acids. With V trimmed by 7 bases and J by 0 bases, 9 bases remained unmatched. The CDR3 loop reads CASRLGLAGSYEQYF. The CDR3 DNA reads as TGCGCCAGCCGCCTTGGCCTAGCGGGCTCCTACGAGCAGTACTTC.

This clonotype occurred once. The chain carries TRBV29-1 and TRBJ2-7, with TRBD1 matching over 7 bases. The V and J ends lost 7 bases and 4 bases, in that order; junction bases with no gene match: 7. Germline V gene sequence: CDR1 SQVTM, CDR2 ANQGSEA. The CDR3 sequence is 12 residues long. The CDR3 here is CSAPGQRYEQYF. The DNA of the CDR3 is TGCAGCGCCCCGGGACAGAGGTACGAGCAGTACTTC.

The rearrangement joins TRBV6-1 to TRBJ2-7; D is possibly TRBD1 or TRBD2 (5 bases each). Germline V lookup: CDR1 MNHNS, CDR2 SASEGT. Deletions cut 6 bases from V and 3 bases from J, with 18 bases between. The CDR3 runs 15 residues. In DNA, the CDR3 is TGTGCCAGCAGATCTCCCGCGGCAGGGAGCTACGAGCAGTACTTC. This encodes CASRSPAAGSYEQYF.

This clonotype has more than one count but fewer than ten. The rearrangement links TRBV20-1 to TRBJ1-1; 10 bases are a match to TRBD1. This CDR3 is built from 14 residues. Germline CDR1 is DFQATT and CDR2 is SNEGSKA (reference sequence). Trimming cost V 0 bases and J 6 bases; bases outside gene matches: 4. CDR3 bases: TGCAGTGCTAGAGATTGGACAGGGGGATCTGAAGCTTTCTTT. It specifies CSARDWTGGSEAFF.

CDR3 in amino acids: CSVGLGAYEQYF. In nucleotides, the CDR3 is TGCAGCGTGGGACTAGGAGCCTACGAGCAGTACTTC. The chain recombines TRBV29-1 with TRBJ2-7; TRBD2 aligns across 8 bases. The germline V gene encodes CDR1 SQVTM and CDR2 ANQGSEA. This CDR3 region has 12 residues. V lost 6 bases, J lost 2 bases, and 3 bases stayed unmatched.

The V and J genes are TRBV30 and TRBJ1-1; D uncertain. V was pared by 5 bases and J by 4 bases, with 14 bases between. This CDR3 comprises 13 residues. Germline assignment: CDR1 GTSNPN and CDR2 SVGIG (reference sequence). CDR3 sequence: CAWSYIGATEAFF. CDR3 bases: TGTGCCTGGTCGTATATAGGTGCCACTGAAGCTTTCTTT.

This clonotype was found a few times. The chain joins TRBV29-1 to TRBJ2-1, with D perhaps TRBD2 (5 bases). CDR1 SQVTM and CDR2 ANQGSEA come from the germline V gene. This CDR3 is 11 amino acids long. With 6 bases removed from V and 9 bases from J, the gap between germline ends came to 12 bases. The CDR3 loop reads CSVRRDGEQFF. CDR3 nucleotides: TGCAGCGTCCGACGGGATGGTGAGCAGTTCTTC.

This clonotype was detected a few times. This chain links TRBV20-1 with TRBJ1-1; TRBD1 matches at 7 bases. The V and J ends lost 4 bases and 6 bases, in that order; junction bases with no gene match: 8. Germline CDR1 DFQATT, CDR2 SNEGSKA (reference sequence). The CDR3 is 13 residues long. The CDR3 is CSANPSGGPEAFF. In DNA form, the CDR3 reads TGCAGTGCTAATCCCTCAGGGGGACCTGAAGCTTTCTTT.

This chain links TRBV28 with TRBJ2-2, with TRBD2 matching 11 bases. CDR3 length equals 18 residues. Germline lookup yields CDR1 MDHEN and CDR2 SYDVKM. After removal of 4 bases from V and 2 bases from J, the junction contained 9 bases not matched to a gene. CDR3 residues: CASSSGLAGLPNTGELFF. CDR3 sequence (DNA): TGTGCCAGCAGTTCAGGACTAGCGGGCCTTCCTAACACCGGGGAGCTGTTTTTT.

This rearrangement joins TRBV28 to TRBJ2-5, with D possibly TRBD2 on 5 matching bases. This CDR3 comprises 12 residues. Germline CDR1 MDHEN, CDR2 SYDVKM. Trimming removed 8 bases from V and 5 bases from J, with 12 bases in between. CDR3 amino acids: CASRTLPETQYF. The CDR3 bases are TGTGCCAGCCGGACTCTTCCCGAGACCCAGTACTTC.

This clonotype was found once. A much larger clone sits a single nucleotide away, making a read error possible. The rearrangement joins TRBV7-2 to TRBJ1-1; weak D call: TRBD1 (5 bases). This CDR3 is 16 amino acids long. The germline CDR1 and CDR2 sequences are SGHTA and FQGNSA. DNA for the CDR3: TGTGTCAGCAGCTTCCTCTACAGGAGACGGGACACTGAAGCTTTCTTT. As protein: CVSSFLYRRRDTEAFF.

This clonotype was counted many times. The rearrangement uses TRBV28 and TRBJ1-1; 7 positions match TRBD1. CDR1 MDHEN and CDR2 SYDVKM come from the germline V gene. V was pared by 6 bases and J by 0 bases, with 10 bases of the junction left unmatched. CDR3 length equals 16 residues. CDR3 DNA sequence: TGTGCCAGCAGACCTAACAGGGGACAGATGAACACTGAAGCTTTCTTT. The encoded protein is CASRPNRGQMNTEAFF.

The chain uses TRBV10-3 and TRBJ2-7, with 8 bases aligning to TRBD2. From germline, CDR1 is ENHRY and CDR2 SYGVKD. The CDR3 is 12 residues long. Unmatched junction bases numbered 4, after V lost 11 bases and J lost 1 base. The CDR3 DNA is TGTGCCGCGGGGGGCGCTTCCTACGAGCAGTACTTC. Its protein is CAAGGASYEQYF.

The chain is built from TRBV28 and TRBJ2-7; D is possibly TRBD1 or TRBD2 (5 bases each). This CDR3 is 14 amino acids long. The V gene lost 6 bases and the J gene lost 3 bases, with 15 bases spanning the gap. CDR1 is MDHEN, CDR2 SYDVKM, per germline. Here the CDR3 reads CASRARDGVYEQYF. The CDR3 DNA is TGTGCCAGCAGGGCCCGGGACGGAGTCTACGAGCAGTACTTC.

This clonotype was picked up a small number of times. The V call is TRBV4-3, the J call TRBJ2-1, with TRBD2 identical over 7 bases. CDR1 LGHNA and CDR2 YSLEER come from the germline V gene. With V trimmed by 0 bases and J by 6 bases, 5 bases remained unmatched. The CDR3 is 15 amino acids. DNA of the CDR3: TGCGCCAGCAGCCAAGATTCGGGACTAAGCAATGAGCAGTTCTTC. It specifies CASSQDSGLSNEQFF.

V and J are TRBV7-2 and TRBJ2-2; D call uncertain. Trimming removed 0 bases at V and 4 bases at J, with 9 bases between. Germline CDR1 and CDR2: SGHTA and FQGNSA. The CDR3 length is 15 residues. The CDR3 DNA reads TGTGCCAGCAGCTTAGCGCTCTGGGGCACCGGGGAGCTGTTTTTT. It encodes CASSLALWGTGELFF.

This clonotype was counted between two and nine times. The chain links TRBV29-1 to TRBJ2-1; no firm D call. CDR3 length: 13 residues. V lost 3 bases and J 7 bases, leaving 13 bases between the germline ends. Germline loops: CDR1 SQVTM, CDR2 ANQGSEA. The CDR3 DNA follows: TGCAGCGTTGATAGGGCCCTTGGGAATGAGCAGTTCTTC. Its protein is CSVDRALGNEQFF.

V gene TRBV7-2 combines with J gene TRBJ2-2; possibly TRBD1 for D (5 bases). CDR1 is SGHTA, CDR2 FQGNSA, per germline. CDR3 length: 14 residues. V was pared by 2 bases and J by 6 bases, with 10 bases between. The CDR3, as DNA: TGTGCCAGCAGCTTAAGTAAGGGGTCCGGGGAGCTGTTTTTT. This codes for CASSLSKGSGELFF.

This clonotype was seen at least ten times. The chain recombines TRBV11-3 with TRBJ2-2; no clear D. Germline CDR1 SGHNT, CDR2 YENEEA. Trimming took 0 bases from V and 4 from J, leaving 9 bases between them. CDR3 size: 15 residues. As DNA, the CDR3 is TGTGCCAGCAGCTTAGAGCTTGGTCGCACCGGGGAGCTGTTTTTT. It codes for CASSLELGRTGELFF.

This sequence joins TRBV25-1 and TRBJ2-3, with D unresolved. V dropped 6 bases and J dropped 5 bases, with 6 bases sitting between them. Germline values: CDR1 MGHDK, CDR2 SYGVNS. The CDR3 consists of 11 residues. Here the CDR3 reads CASRLKDTQYF. CDR3 bases: TGTGCCAGCAGACTAAAAGATACGCAGTATTTT.

The chain uses TRBV28 and TRBJ2-3; 8 bases are a match to TRBD1. The CDR3 is 15 residues long. Germline V CDR1 and CDR2: MDHEN, SYDVKM. Losses at the gene ends were 4 bases for V and 2 bases for J; bases not matched to a gene: 5. This chain's CDR3 is CASSSTGDLTDTQYF. CDR3 nucleotides: TGTGCCAGCAGTTCGACAGGGGACCTCACAGATACGCAGTATTTT.